The rows below give T cell receptor beta chains drawn from one sample of a study of cytomegalovirus exposure and HLA in healthy donors. Here immunoSEQ multiplex PCR was the method, and the copy in TCRdb shows in-frame clones only, minus some. Its table lists about 200,000 clones. Source material: PBMCs. Receptors were obtained from a boy between 10 and 17 years old in good health and CMV-seronegative. CDR3s include the opening cysteine and the closing phenylalanine or tryptophan. The order of the fields is V gene, CDR3 length, J gene, CDR3 protein.

>TRBV20-1|10|TRBJ1-2
CSARTDGYTF
>TRBV7-9|15|TRBJ1-2
CASSLVSARGYGYTF
>TRBV7-8|17|TRBJ1-3
CASSRNSGQISGNTIYF
>TRBV7-2|17|TRBJ2-3
CASSFWGAQRGGDTQYF
>TRBV9|16|TRBJ1-5
CASSAGTGDGNQPQHF
>TRBV28|12|NA
CASSTQAYEQYF
>TRBV7-3|19|TRBJ2-3
CASSPPGGLAGGVTDTQYF
>TRBV28|15|TRBJ2-7
CASSPQGTLSYEQYF
>TRBV4-2|17|TRBJ2-2
CASSTRTSGANTGELFF
>TRBV19|14|TRBJ1-1
CASNPNRGSTEAFF
>TRBV5-4|14|TRBJ2-3
CASSYGGGTDTQYF
>TRBV5-1|14|TRBJ2-1
CASSSRDRVGEQFF
>TRBV6-4|14|TRBJ2-1
CASSVAGGENEQFF
>TRBV19|14|TRBJ1-6
CASSMAGAVSPLHF
>TRBV28|15|TRBJ1-6
CASLFSGQGNSPLHF
>TRBV6-6|16|TRBJ1-2
CASSPGTGLNNYGYTF
>TRBV2|17|TRBJ2-3
CASTTPRGGGFTDTQYF
>TRBV27|14|TRBJ2-2
CASSYSGNTGELFF
>TRBV9|15|TRBJ2-7
CASSVQTGSTYEQYF
>TRBV19|15|TRBJ1-2
CASTLTDTVHYGYTF
>TRBV28|17|TRBJ1-2
CASIRDRVMLTNYGYTF